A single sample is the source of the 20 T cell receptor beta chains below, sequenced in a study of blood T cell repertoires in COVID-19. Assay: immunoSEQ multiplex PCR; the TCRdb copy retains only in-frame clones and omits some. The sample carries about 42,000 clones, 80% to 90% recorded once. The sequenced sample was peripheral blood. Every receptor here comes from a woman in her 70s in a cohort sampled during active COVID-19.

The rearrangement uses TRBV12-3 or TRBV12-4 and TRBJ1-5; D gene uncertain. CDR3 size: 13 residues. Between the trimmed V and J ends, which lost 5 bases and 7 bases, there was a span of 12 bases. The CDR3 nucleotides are TGTGCCAGCAGTCCCCGTGCGGAACAGCCCCAGCATTTT. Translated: CASSPRAEQPQHF.

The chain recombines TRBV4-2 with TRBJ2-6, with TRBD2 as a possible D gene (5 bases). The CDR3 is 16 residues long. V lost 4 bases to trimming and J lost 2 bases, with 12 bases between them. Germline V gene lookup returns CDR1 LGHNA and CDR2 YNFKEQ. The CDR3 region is CASSPETGTGANVLTF. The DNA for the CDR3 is TGTGCCAGCAGCCCTGAAACGGGGACTGGGGCCAACGTCCTGACTTTC.

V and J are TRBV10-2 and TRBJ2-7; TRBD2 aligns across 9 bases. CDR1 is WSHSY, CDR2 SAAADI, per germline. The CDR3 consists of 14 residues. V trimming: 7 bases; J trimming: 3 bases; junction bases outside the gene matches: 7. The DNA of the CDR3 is TGCGCCAGCAAGAGTAGCGGGAGCCTCTACGAGCAGTACTTC. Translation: CASKSSGSLYEQYF.

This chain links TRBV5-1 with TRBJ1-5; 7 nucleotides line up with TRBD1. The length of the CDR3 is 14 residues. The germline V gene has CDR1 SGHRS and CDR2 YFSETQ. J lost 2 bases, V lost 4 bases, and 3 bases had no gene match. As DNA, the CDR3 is TGCGCCAGCAGCACCGGACAGGGCAATCAGCCCCAGCATTTT. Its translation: CASSTGQGNQPQHF.

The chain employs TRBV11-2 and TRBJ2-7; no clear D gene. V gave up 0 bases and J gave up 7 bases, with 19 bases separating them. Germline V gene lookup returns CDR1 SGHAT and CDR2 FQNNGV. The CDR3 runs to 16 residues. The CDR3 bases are TGTGCCAGCAGCTTAGATCCAGTGGCCGCCCTCCTGGAGCAGTACTTC. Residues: CASSLDPVAALLEQYF.

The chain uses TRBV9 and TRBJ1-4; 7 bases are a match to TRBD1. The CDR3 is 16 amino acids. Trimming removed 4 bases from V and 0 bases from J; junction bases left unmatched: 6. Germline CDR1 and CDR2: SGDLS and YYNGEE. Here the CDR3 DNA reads TGTGCCAGCAGCCCCCGACAGGGCCCAACTAATGAAAAACTGTTTTTT. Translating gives CASSPRQGPTNEKLFF. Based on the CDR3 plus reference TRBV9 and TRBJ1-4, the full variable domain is DSGVTQTPKHLITATGQRVTLRCSPRSGDLSVYWYQQSLDQGLQFLIQYYNGEERAKGNILERFSAQQFPDLHSELNLSSLELGDSALYFCASSPRQGPTNEKLFFGSGTQLSVL.

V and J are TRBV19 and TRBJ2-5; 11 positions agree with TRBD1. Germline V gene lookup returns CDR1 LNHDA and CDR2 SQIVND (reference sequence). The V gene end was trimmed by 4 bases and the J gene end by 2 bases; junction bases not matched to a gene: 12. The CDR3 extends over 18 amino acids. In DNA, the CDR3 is TGTGCCAGTAGTAACCGGGACAGGGGGTTGTCGGTTCAAGAGACCCAGTACTTC. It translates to CASSNRDRGLSVQETQYF. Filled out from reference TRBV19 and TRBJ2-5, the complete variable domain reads DGGITQSPKYLFRKEGQNVTLSCEQNLNHDAMYWYRQDPGQGLRLIYYSQIVNDFQKGDIAEGYSVSREKKESFPLTVTSAQKNPTAFYLCASSNRDRGLSVQETQYFGPGTRLLVL.

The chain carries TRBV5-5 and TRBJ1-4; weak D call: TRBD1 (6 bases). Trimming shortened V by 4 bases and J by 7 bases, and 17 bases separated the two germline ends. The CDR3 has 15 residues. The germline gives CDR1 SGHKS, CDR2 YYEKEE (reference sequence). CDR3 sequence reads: CASSPGQPFGEKLFF. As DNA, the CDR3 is TGTGCCAGCAGCCCTGGACAGCCATTCGGTGAAAAACTGTTTTTT.

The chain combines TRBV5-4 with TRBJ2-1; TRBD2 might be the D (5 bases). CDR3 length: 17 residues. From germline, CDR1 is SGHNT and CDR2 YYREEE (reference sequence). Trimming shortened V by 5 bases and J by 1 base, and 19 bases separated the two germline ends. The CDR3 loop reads CASSGGGVFSSYNEQFF. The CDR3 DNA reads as TGTGCCAGCAGTGGAGGTGGGGTCTTTTCTTCCTACAATGAGCAGTTCTTC.

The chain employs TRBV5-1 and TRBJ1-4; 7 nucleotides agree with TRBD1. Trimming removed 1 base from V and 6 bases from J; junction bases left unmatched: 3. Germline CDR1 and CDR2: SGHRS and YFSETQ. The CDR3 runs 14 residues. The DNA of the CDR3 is TGCGCCAGCAGCTTGAAGGGGGCGGATGAAAAACTGTTTTTT. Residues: CASSLKGADEKLFF.

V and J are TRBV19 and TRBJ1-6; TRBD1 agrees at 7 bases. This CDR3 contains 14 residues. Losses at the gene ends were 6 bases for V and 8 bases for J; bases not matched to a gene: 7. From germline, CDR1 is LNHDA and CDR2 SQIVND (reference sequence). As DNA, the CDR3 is TGTGCCAGTAGGTTCCAGGGGGTAGATTCACCCCTCCACTTT. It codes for CASRFQGVDSPLHF.

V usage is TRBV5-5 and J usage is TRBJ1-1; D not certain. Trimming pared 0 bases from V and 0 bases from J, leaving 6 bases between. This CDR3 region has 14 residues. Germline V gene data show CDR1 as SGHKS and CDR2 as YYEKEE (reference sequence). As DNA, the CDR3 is TGTGCCAGCAGCTTGGGGAGGGTGAACACTGAAGCTTTCTTT. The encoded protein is CASSLGRVNTEAFF.

CDR3 DNA: TGTGCCAGTAGTACCTGGGGAGGGGTGAACACTGAAGCTTTCTTT. This encodes CASSTWGGVNTEAFF. V and J are TRBV19 and TRBJ1-1, with TRBD1 as a possible D gene (5 bases). The CDR3 is 15 residues long. Germline V CDR1 and CDR2: LNHDA, SQIVND (reference sequence). V lost 4 bases to trimming and J lost 0 bases, with 12 bases between them.

CDR3 sequence (DNA): TGCGCCAGCAGCGGGGGACTAGCGGGAGGAACTTACAATGAGCAGTTCTTC. This translates into CASSGGLAGGTYNEQFF. The chain carries TRBV5-1 and TRBJ2-1, with TRBD2 matching over 15 bases. From germline, CDR1 is SGHRS and CDR2 YFSETQ. The V segment lost 4 bases and the J segment 4 bases; nucleotides outside the gene matches: 6. This CDR3 comprises 17 residues.

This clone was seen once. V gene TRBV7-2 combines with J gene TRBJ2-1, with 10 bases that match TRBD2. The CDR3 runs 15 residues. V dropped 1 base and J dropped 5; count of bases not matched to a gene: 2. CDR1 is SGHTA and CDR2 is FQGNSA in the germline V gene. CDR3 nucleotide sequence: TGTGCCAGCAGCTTAGAACTAGCGGGAAACAATGAGCAGTTCTTC. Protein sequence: CASSLELAGNNEQFF.

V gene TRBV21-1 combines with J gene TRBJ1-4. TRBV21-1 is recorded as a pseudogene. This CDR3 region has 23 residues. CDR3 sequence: CASSKAVGNLLTSREWTNEKLFF. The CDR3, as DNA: TGTGCCAGCAGCAAAGCGGTTGGGAACCTATTAACCTCACGGGAGTGGACTAATGAAAAACTGTTTTTT.

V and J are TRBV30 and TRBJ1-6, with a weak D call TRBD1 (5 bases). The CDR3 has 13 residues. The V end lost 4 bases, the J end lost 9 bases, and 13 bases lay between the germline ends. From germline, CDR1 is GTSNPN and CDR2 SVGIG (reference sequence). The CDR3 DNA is TGTGCCTGGAATCTCCAGGGAAGTTCACCCCTCCACTTT. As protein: CAWNLQGSSPLHF.

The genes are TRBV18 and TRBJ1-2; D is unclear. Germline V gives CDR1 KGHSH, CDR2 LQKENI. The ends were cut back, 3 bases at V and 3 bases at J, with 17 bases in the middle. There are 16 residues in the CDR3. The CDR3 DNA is TGTGCCAGCTCACCTCCCGAAAGACTGAATTACTATGGCTACACCTTC. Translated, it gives CASSPPERLNYYGYTF.

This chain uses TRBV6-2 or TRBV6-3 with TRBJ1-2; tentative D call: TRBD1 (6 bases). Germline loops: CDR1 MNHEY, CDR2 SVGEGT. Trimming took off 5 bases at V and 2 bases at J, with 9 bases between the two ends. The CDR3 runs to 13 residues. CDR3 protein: CASSRGGNYGYTF. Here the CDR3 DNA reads TGTGCCAGCAGTCGCGGGGGCAACTATGGCTACACCTTC.

The CDR3 DNA sequence: TGTGCCAGTAGGGGGGGGCAGGGAGCCACTGAAGCTTTCTTT. Protein sequence: CASRGGQGATEAFF. The chain has TRBV19 and TRBJ1-1; possible D gene TRBD1, 6 bases. V lost 6 bases and J 4 bases, leaving 15 bases between the germline ends. Germline CDR1 reads LNHDA; CDR2 reads SQIVND (reference sequence). This CDR3 has 14 residues.